This T cell receptor (beta chain) came from a study of CD8 T cells in Susac syndrome. The germline gives CDR1 SGHDT, CDR2 YYEEEE. Between the trimmed V and J ends, which lost 2 bases and 5 bases, there was a span of 14 bases. The CDR3 is 15 amino acids. A quantity of about 0.45 to 1 ug RNA underwent reverse transcription using random hexamers. Across 54 Vbeta and 13 Jbeta, TCR beta CDR3 was amplified with immunoSEQ multiplex PCR. TCRdb recomputed calls from the immunoSEQ multiplex PCR reads with MiXCR, one row per CDR3 protein. The table has about 300,000 distinct CDR3 sequences, about 91% seen once; the top ten hold roughly 0.059%.

The sequence derives from a human donor with multiple sclerosis. This chain links TRBV5-6 with TRBJ2-1; D possibly matches TRBD1 or TRBD2 (5 bases each). Sequenced sample: CD4+ T cells from PBMCs. CDR3 sequence reads: CASSFRVSGNNEQFF. Written as DNA, the CDR3 is TGTGCCAGCAGCTTCAGGGTGAGCGGCAACAATGAGCAGTTCTTC.